This T cell receptor (beta chain) was observed in a study of shared clonotypes between healthy human individuals. Partitioning of CD4+ cells yielded a CD45RA+ naive subset and a CD45RA-negative memory subset. The CDR3 spans 13 residues. Germline values: CDR1 PRHDT, CDR2 FYEKMQ (reference sequence). V gave up 5 bases and J gave up 4 bases, with 11 bases separating them. Produced via immunoSEQ multiplex PCR; TCRdb's table is partial and in-frame only. The table shows around 1.6 million clones, with 95% to 99% occurring only once. The sequenced sample consisted of naive CD4+ T cells sorted from blood. Specified subset: CD45RA+ positively selected. This sequence was found in a man aged 25-45 years in good health. The chain combines TRBV13 with TRBJ1-2; perhaps TRBD1 as D (6 bases). In DNA form, the CDR3 reads TGTGCCAGCAGCCTCAGGGGCCCCTATGGCTACACCTTC. It codes for CASSLRGPYGYTF.